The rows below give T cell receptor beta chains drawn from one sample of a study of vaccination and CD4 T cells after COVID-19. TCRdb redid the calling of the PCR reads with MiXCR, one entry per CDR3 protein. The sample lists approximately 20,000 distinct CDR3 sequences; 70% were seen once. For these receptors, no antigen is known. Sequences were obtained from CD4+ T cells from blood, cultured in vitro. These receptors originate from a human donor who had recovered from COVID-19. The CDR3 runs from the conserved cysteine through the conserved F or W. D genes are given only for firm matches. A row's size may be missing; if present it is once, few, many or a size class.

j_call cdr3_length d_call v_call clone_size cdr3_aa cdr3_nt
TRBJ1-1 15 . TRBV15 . CATSTLGTVNTEAFF TGTGCCACCAGCACGCTCGGGACGGTGAACACTGAAGCTTTCTTT
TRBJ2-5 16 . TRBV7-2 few CASSFLAAPTQETQYF TGTGCCAGCAGCTTCCTTGCGGCCCCGACCCAAGAGACCCAGTACTTC
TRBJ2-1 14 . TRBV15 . CATSREILAPEQFF TGTGCCACCAGCAGAGAGATACTGGCCCCTGAGCAGTTCTTC
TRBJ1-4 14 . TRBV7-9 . CASSLAQNTEKLFF TGTGCCAGCAGCTTAGCGCAGAATACCGAAAAACTGTTTTTT
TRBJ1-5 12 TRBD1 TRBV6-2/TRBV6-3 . CASTTGGRAQHF TGTGCCAGCACTACAGGGGGAAGGGCCCAGCATTTT
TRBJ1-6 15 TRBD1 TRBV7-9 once CASSRGTGDNSPLHF TGTGCCAGCAGCCGCGGGACAGGGGATAATTCACCCCTCCACTTT
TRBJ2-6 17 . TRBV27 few CASGPWVQSSGANVLTF TGTGCCAGCGGCCCGTGGGTCCAAAGCTCTGGGGCCAACGTCCTGACTTTC
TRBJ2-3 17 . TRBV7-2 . CASSPLARPQGTDTQYF TGTGCCAGCAGCCCCCTCGCGAGGCCCCAAGGCACAGATACGCAGTATTTT
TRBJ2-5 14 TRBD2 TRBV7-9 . CASSLTSVQETQYF TGTGCCAGCAGCCTCACTAGCGTCCAAGAGACCCAGTACTTC
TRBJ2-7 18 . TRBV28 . CASSFSFGLNSLTYEQYF TGTGCCAGCAGTTTTAGTTTCGGGTTGAACAGTCTCACCTACGAGCAGTACTTC
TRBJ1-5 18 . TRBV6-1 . CASSIRPPHINSNQPQHF TGTGCCAGCAGCATCCGACCTCCCCACATTAATAGCAATCAGCCCCAGCATTTT
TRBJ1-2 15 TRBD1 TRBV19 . CASSTRTGANYGYTF TGTGCCAGTAGTACCCGGACAGGGGCCAACTATGGCTACACCTTC
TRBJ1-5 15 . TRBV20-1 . CSARDSGAGNQPQHF TGCAGTGCTAGAGATTCCGGCGCAGGAAATCAGCCCCAGCATTTT
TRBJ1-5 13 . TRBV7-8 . CASSLLLRQPQHF TGTGCCAGCAGCTTATTGCTCCGGCAGCCCCAGCATTTT
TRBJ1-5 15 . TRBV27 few CASSSQGLGNQPQHF TGTGCCAGCAGCTCACAGGGTCTGGGCAATCAGCCCCAGCATTTT
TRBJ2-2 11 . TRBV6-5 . CASSSAGELFF TGTGCCAGCAGTTCTGCCGGGGAGCTGTTTTTT
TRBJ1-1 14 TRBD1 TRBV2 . CASSSQGMNTEAFF TGTGCCAGCAGCTCACAGGGGATGAACACTGAAGCTTTCTTT
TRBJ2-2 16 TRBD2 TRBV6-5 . CASSYSTSGSTGELFF TGTGCCAGCAGTTACTCTACTAGCGGGAGTACCGGGGAGCTGTTTTTT
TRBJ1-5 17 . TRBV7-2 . CASSSRTAGGSNQPQHF TGTGCCAGCAGCTCCCGGACCGCCGGGGGCAGCAATCAGCCCCAGCATTTT
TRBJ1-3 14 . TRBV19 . CASSIGATGNTIYF TGTGCCAGTAGTATCGGTGCAACTGGAAACACCATATATTTT
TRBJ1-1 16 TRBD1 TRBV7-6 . CASSLAYRGQNTEAFF TGTGCCAGCAGCTTAGCCTACAGGGGGCAGAACACTGAAGCTTTCTTT
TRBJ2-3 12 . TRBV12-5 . CASGLGTTTQYF TGTGCTAGTGGTTTGGGCACAACCACGCAGTATTTT
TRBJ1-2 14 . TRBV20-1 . CSAKTSGVNYGYTF TGCAGTGCTAAAACCAGTGGGGTCAACTATGGCTACACCTTC
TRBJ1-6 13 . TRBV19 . CASVQGFGSPLHF TGTGCCAGTGTACAGGGTTTCGGGTCACCCCTCCACTTT
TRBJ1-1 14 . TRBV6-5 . CASSYTVTGIEAFF TGTGCCAGCAGTTACACGGTCACTGGGATCGAAGCTTTCTTT
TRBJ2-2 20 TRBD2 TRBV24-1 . CATSDFRREGSLSDTGELFF TGTGCCACCAGTGATTTCCGGCGGGAGGGCTCGTTATCGGACACCGGGGAGCTGTTTTTT
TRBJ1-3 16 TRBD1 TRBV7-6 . CASSQTDRAAGNTIYF TGTGCCAGCAGTCAAACCGACAGGGCAGCAGGAAACACCATATATTTT
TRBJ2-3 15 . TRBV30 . CASTTRGRRTDTQYF TGTGCCTCCACAACCCGGGGGAGACGCACAGATACGCAGTATTTT
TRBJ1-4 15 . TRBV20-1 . CSARDLEHRRIGLFF TGCAGTGCTAGAGATCTGGAACATCGACGAATAGGACTGTTTTTT
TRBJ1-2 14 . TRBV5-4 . CASSFRVEDYGYTF TGTGCCAGCAGCTTCCGGGTGGAGGACTATGGCTACACCTTC
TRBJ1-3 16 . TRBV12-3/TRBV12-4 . CASSGLWTGSGNTIYF TGTGCCAGCAGTGGGTTATGGACCGGCTCTGGAAACACCATATATTTT
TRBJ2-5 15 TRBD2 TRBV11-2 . CTSSLGRGREETQYF TGTACCAGCAGCTTAGGCAGAGGGAGGGAAGAGACCCAGTACTTC
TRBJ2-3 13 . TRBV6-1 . CASSVREGDTQYF TGTGCCAGCAGTGTAAGGGAAGGAGATACGCAGTATTTT
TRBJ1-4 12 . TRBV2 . CASSRDREKLFF TGTGCCAGCAGTCGGGATCGCGAAAAACTGTTTTTT
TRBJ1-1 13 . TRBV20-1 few CSANPTLNTEAFF TGCAGTGCTAATCCGACATTGAACACTGAAGCTTTCTTT
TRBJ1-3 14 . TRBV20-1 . CSAFSHDSGNTIYF TGCAGTGCTTTTTCACACGACTCTGGAAACACCATATATTTT
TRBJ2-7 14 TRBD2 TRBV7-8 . CASSRSGSGYEQYF TGTGCCAGCAGTCGTAGCGGGAGTGGCTACGAGCAGTACTTC
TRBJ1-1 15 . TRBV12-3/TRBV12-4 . CASSFRPLLNTEAFF TGTGCCAGCAGTTTCAGGCCACTCTTGAACACTGAAGCTTTCTTT
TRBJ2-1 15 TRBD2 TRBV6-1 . CASSSGLAAYNEQFF TGTGCCAGCAGCTCGGGACTAGCGGCTTACAATGAGCAGTTCTTC
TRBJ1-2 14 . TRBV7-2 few CASSLVGVIYGYTF TGTGCCAGCAGCTTAGTTGGGGTTATCTATGGCTACACCTTC
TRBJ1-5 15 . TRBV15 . CATSLPWDSNQPQHF TGTGCCACCAGCCTACCGTGGGATAGCAATCAGCCCCAGCATTTT
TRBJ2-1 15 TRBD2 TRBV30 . CAWSVLAGAYNEQFF TGTGCCTGGAGTGTACTAGCGGGAGCTTACAATGAGCAGTTCTTC
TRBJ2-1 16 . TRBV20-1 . CSARAGAVRSYNEQFF TGCAGTGCTAGAGCGGGCGCCGTCCGCTCCTACAATGAGCAGTTCTTC
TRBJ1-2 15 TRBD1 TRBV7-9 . CASSPGTGADYGYTF TGTGCCAGCAGCCCCGGGACAGGGGCCGACTATGGCTACACCTTC
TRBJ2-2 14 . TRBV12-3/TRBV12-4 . CASRTGLDTGELFF TGTGCCAGCAGGACGGGGCTTGACACCGGGGAGCTGTTTTTT
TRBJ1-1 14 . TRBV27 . CASSLQVRNTEAFF TGTGCCAGCAGTTTACAGGTTAGGAACACTGAAGCTTTCTTT
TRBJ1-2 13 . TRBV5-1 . CASSPQQDYGYTF TGCGCCAGCAGCCCGCAACAGGACTATGGCTACACCTTC
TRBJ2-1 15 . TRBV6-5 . CASSYSGGAYNEQFF TGTGCCAGCAGTTACTCGGGCGGGGCCTACAATGAGCAGTTCTTC
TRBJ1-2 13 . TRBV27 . CASSLSIREGYTF TGTGCCAGCAGTTTATCGATCAGGGAAGGCTACACCTTC
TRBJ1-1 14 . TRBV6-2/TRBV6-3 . CASSSWAQNTEAFF TGTGCCAGCAGTTCATGGGCGCAGAACACTGAAGCTTTCTTT
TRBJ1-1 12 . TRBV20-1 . CSVLRGNTEAFF TGCAGTGTCCTCCGGGGGAACACTGAAGCTTTCTTT
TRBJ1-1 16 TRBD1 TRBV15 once CATSSPGQGLGTEAFF TGTGCCACCAGCAGTCCGGGACAGGGTCTCGGCACTGAAGCTTTCTTT
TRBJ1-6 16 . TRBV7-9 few CASSLSRRGYNSPLHF TGTGCCAGCAGCTTAAGCCGCAGGGGTTATAATTCACCCCTCCACTTT
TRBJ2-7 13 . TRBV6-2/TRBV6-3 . CASGLGRKYEQYF TGTGCCAGCGGGTTGGGGCGCAAGTACGAGCAGTACTTC
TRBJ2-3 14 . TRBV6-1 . CASRLRPFTDTQYF TGTGCCAGCAGACTCCGGCCTTTCACAGATACGCAGTATTTT